This entry lists 10 T cell receptor beta chains sequenced from one sample in a study of T cell repertoires in cytomegalovirus infection. MiXCR, applied by TCRdb to the reads, yields one record per CDR3 protein. The sample yields approximately 1,000,000 distinct CDR3 sequences, roughly 30% seen once. The antigens these receptors bind are not known. The sample here was cultured CD8+ T cells from PBMCs, taken from culture after CMV antigen stimulation. The source of these receptors is a human donor in good health (CMV status not recorded). Some clones in this sample may be carry-over from other donors' samples.

This clonotype showed up many times. Written as DNA, the CDR3 is TGTGCCAGCAGCTTAGCCCTCAGCGGGGGGGCCGCAGATACGCAGTATTTT. This encodes CASSLALSGGAADTQYF. V and J are TRBV7-2 and TRBJ2-3, with 10 bases matching TRBD2. This CDR3 has 17 amino acids. Germline CDR1 and CDR2: SGHTA and FQGNSA. The junction had 7 bases not matched to a gene; V was cut back by 0 bases and J by 4 bases.

This chain uses TRBV7-9 with TRBJ2-3; possible D gene TRBD2, 6 bases. CDR1 is SEHNR, CDR2 FQNEAQ, per germline (reference sequence). Trimming left V 5 bases short and J 3 bases short, with 12 bases between. This CDR3 has 14 residues. The CDR3 coding sequence is TGTGCCAGCAGCCAGGGAGGTGAAACAGATACGCAGTATTTT. Translating it yields CASSQGGETDTQYF.

The chain employs TRBV6-1 and TRBJ2-1; a weak D match, TRBD1 (5 bases). CDR1 MNHNS and CDR2 SASEGT come from the germline V gene. The CDR3 runs 13 residues. V was clipped by 5 bases and J by 6 bases, with 11 bases between them. The CDR3 nucleotides are TGTGCCAGCAGTTATATAGGGGTCAATGAGCAGTTCTTC. Amino acid sequence: CASSYIGVNEQFF.

The gene calls are TRBV7-9 and TRBJ2-1; no firm D call. V dropped 7 bases and J dropped 10 bases, with 14 bases sitting between them. CDR1 is SEHNR, CDR2 FQNEAQ, per germline (reference sequence). CDR3 length: 12 residues. This CDR3 is CASNPSWEEQFF. In DNA form, the CDR3 reads TGTGCCAGCAACCCCTCATGGGAAGAGCAGTTCTTC.

This clonotype was detected a few times. The chain combines TRBV6-6 with TRBJ2-1; 16 nucleotides align to TRBD2. After removal of 8 bases from V and 2 bases from J, the junction contained 9 bases not matched to a gene. Germline V lookup: CDR1 MNHNY, CDR2 SVGAGI (reference sequence). The CDR3 is made up of 18 amino acids. The CDR3 region is CASGPGTSGGAPYNEQFF. CDR3 coding DNA: TGTGCCAGCGGGCCCGGGACTAGCGGGGGGGCCCCCTACAATGAGCAGTTCTTC.

This chain's CDR3 is CASSPTPGTGETQYF. The CDR3 DNA sequence: TGTGCCAGCAGCCCTACACCCGGGACAGGGGAGACCCAGTACTTC. The V call is TRBV14, the J call TRBJ2-5; 9 bases line up with TRBD1. Germline CDR1 reads SGHDN; CDR2 reads FVKESK. There are 15 residues in the CDR3. Trimming at V came to 4 bases and at J to 5 bases, leaving 8 bases not matched to a gene.

This clonotype appeared a few times. The gene calls are TRBV4-1 and TRBJ1-2; D uncertain. The V gene lost 0 bases and the J gene lost 4 bases, with 9 bases spanning the gap. CDR3 length: 14 residues. Germline-derived CDR1 and CDR2 are MGHRA and YSYEKL. The CDR3 region is CASSQEPEIYGYTF. CDR3 coding DNA: TGCGCCAGCAGCCAAGAACCAGAGATCTATGGCTACACCTTC.

This clonotype was picked up a small number of times. The J gene is TRBJ2-1, the V gene TRBV27, with TRBD2 identical over 8 bases. Per the germline V gene, CDR1 is MNHEY and CDR2 is SMNVEV (reference sequence). CDR3 size: 16 residues. Trimming at V came to 3 bases and at J to 9 bases, leaving 13 bases not matched to a gene. This CDR3 is CASSLPSRGGQSEQFF. DNA for the CDR3: TGTGCCAGCAGTTTGCCGTCCCGGGGGGGCCAAAGTGAGCAGTTCTTC.

This clonotype was seen a few times. The CDR3 protein is CASSSGTGVRVQPQHF. The CDR3 DNA follows: TGTGCCAGCAGTTCGGGGACAGGGGTGAGAGTTCAGCCCCAGCATTTT. This sequence joins TRBV28 and TRBJ1-5; 10 bases match TRBD1. The germline gives CDR1 MDHEN, CDR2 SYDVKM. There are 16 residues in the CDR3. With 4 bases clipped from V and 6 bases from J, the junction kept 9 bases outside the gene matches.

This chain links TRBV19 with TRBJ1-5; TRBD1 matches at 8 bases. This CDR3 is built from 12 residues. From germline, CDR1 is LNHDA and CDR2 SQIVND (reference sequence). V shed 10 bases and J 7 bases; nucleotides not matched to a gene: 6. The CDR3 region is CATTGGRQPQHF. CDR3 DNA sequence: TGTGCCACCACAGGGGGGAGGCAGCCCCAGCATTTT.